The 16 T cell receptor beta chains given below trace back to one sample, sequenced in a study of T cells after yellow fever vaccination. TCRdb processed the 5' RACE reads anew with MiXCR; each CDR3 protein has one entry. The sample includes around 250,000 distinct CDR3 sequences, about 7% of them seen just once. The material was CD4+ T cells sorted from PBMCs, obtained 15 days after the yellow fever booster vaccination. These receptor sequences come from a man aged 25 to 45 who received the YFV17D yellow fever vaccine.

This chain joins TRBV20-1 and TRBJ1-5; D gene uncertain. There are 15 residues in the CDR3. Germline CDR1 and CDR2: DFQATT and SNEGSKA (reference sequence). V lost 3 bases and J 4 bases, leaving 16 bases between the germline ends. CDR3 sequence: CSARPSTSVNQPQHF. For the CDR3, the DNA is TGCAGTGCTAGGCCGAGTACATCAGTGAATCAGCCCCAGCATTTT.

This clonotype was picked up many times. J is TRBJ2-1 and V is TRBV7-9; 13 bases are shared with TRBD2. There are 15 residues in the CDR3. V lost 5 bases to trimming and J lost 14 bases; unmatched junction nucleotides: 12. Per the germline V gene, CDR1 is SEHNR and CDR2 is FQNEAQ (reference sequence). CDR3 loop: CASSPGTSGMVGEFF. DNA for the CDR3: TGTGCCAGCAGCCCAGGGACTAGCGGGATGGTGGGTGAGTTCTTC.

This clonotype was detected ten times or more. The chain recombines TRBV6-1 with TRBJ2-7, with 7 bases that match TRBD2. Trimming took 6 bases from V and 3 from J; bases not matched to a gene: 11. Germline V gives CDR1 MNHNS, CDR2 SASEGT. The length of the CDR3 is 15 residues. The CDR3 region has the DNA TGTGCCAGCAGCTTCGGGGGTCCTAGCGGCTACGAGCAGTACTTC. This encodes CASSFGGPSGYEQYF.

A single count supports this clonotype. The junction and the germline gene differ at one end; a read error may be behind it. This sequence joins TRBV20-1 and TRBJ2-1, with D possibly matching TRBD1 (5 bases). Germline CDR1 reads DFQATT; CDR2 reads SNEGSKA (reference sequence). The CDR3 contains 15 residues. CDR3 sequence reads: CCARDLTDSYNEQFF. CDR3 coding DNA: TGCTGTGCTAGAGATTTGACAGATTCCTACAATGAGCAGTTCTTC.

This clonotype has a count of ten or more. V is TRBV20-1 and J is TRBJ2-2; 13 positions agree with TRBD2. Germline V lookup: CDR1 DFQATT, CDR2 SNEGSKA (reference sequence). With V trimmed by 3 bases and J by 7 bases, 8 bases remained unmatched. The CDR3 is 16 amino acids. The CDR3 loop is CSASTSGRARSGELFF. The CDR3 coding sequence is TGCAGTGCTAGTACTAGCGGGAGGGCCAGAAGCGGGGAGCTGTTTTTT.

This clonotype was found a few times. CDR3 DNA sequence: TGTGCCATCAGTGAGTCGACTCGCGGCTACGGGGGGAATGAGCAGTTCTTC. Protein: CAISESTRGYGGNEQFF. This rearrangement joins TRBV10-3 to TRBJ2-1; 7 bases agree with TRBD2. J was trimmed by 7 bases and V by 0 bases; bases with no gene match: 12. Germline CDR1 and CDR2: ENHRY and SYGVKD. The CDR3 totals 17 residues.

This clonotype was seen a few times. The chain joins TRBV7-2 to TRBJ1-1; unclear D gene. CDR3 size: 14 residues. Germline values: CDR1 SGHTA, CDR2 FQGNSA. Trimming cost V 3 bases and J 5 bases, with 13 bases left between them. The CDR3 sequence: CASSFGQSGTEAFF. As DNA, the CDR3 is TGTGCCAGCAGCTTCGGCCAATCGGGAACTGAAGCTTTCTTT.

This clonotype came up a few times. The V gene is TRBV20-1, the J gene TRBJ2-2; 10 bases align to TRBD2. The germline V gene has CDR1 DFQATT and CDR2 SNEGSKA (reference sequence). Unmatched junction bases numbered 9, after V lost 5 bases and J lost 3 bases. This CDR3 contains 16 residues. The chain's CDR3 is CSAPGLAEGYTGELFF. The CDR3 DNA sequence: TGCAGTGCTCCCGGACTAGCGGAGGGGTACACCGGGGAGCTGTTTTTT.

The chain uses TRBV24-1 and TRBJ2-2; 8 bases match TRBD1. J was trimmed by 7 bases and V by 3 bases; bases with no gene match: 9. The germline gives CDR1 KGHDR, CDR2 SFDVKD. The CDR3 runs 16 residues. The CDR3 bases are TGTGCCACCAGTGATCCCGGACAGGGCCGGAGCGGGGAGCTGTTTTTT. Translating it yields CATSDPGQGRSGELFF.

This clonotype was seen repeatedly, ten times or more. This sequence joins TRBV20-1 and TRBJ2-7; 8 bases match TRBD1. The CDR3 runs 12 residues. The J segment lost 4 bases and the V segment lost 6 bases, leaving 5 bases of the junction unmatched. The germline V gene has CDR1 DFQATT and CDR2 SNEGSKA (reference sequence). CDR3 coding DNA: TGCAGTGCAGACAGGGGTGGTTACGAGCAGTACTTC. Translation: CSADRGGYEQYF.

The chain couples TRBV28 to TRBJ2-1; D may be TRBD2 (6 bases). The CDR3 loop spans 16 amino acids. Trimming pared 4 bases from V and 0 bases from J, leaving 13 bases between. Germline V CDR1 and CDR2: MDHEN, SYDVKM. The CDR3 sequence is CASSSLGRSSYNEQFF. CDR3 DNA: TGTGCCAGCAGTTCGCTAGGGAGGAGCTCCTACAATGAGCAGTTCTTC.

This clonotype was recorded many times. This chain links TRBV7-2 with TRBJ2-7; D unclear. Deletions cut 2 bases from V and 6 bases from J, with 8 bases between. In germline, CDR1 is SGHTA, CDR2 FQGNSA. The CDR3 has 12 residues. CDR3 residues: CASSLNGREQYF. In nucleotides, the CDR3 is TGTGCCAGCAGCTTAAATGGCCGCGAGCAGTACTTC.

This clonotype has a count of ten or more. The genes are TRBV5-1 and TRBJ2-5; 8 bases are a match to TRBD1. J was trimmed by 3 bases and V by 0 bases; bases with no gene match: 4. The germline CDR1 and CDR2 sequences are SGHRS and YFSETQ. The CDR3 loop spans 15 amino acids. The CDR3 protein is CASSLETGGEETQYF. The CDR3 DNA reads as TGCGCCAGCAGCTTGGAAACAGGGGGTGAAGAGACCCAGTACTTC.

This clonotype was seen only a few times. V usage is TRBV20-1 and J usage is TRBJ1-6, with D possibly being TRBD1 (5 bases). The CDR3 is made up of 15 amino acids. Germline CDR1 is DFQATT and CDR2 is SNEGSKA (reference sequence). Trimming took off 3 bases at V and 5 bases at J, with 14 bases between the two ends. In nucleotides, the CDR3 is TGCAGTGCTAGTACCTCGGGACGGAATAATTCACCCCTCCACTTT. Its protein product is CSASTSGRNNSPLHF.

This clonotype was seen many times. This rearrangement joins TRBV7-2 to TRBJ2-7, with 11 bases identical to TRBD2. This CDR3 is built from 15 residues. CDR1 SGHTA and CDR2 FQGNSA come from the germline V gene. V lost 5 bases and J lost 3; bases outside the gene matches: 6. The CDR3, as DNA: TGTGCCAGCAGCATACGACTAGCGGGAAACTACGAGCAGTACTTC. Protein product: CASSIRLAGNYEQYF.

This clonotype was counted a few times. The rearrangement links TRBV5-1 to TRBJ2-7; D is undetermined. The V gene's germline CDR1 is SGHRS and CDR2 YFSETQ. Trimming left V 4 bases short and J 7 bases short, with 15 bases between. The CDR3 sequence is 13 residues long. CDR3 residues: CASSKDGPQEQYF. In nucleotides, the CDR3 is TGCGCCAGCAGCAAGGACGGGCCCCAGGAGCAGTACTTC.